The clone carrying this T cell receptor (beta chain) was recorded at least ten times. The data were taken from a study of metastatic and nonmetastatic thyroid tumors. This CDR3 has 17 residues. V was pared by 0 bases and J by 4 bases, with 8 bases of the junction left unmatched. Germline V lookup: CDR1 SGDLS, CDR2 YYNGEE. TCRdb re-analyzed the PCR reads using MiXCR. The sample consists of 80,000 to 85,000 clones, approximately 13% of them appearing once. Thyroid surgery was performed in patients who had received no treatment beforehand. The sequencing input was tumor tissue. This chain connects TRBV9 to TRBJ1-2; 11 bases fit TRBD1. The sequence derives from a female donor with papillary thyroid cancer or a benign thyroid nodule (not recorded which). Some clones in this sample may be carry-over from other donors' samples. The DNA for the CDR3 is TGTGCCAGCAGCGTAGTTTGGGACAGGGGGTTTTTCTATGGCTACACCTTC. It translates to CASSVVWDRGFFYGYTF. The whole variable domain, filled in from reference TRBV9 and TRBJ1-2, reads DSGVTQTPKHLITATGQRVTLRCSPRSGDLSVYWYQQSLDQGLQFLIQYYNGEERAKGNILERFSAQQFPDLHSELNLSSLELGDSALYFCASSVVWDRGFFYGYTFGSGTRLTVV.